Below, 26 T cell receptor beta chains from the same sample are listed, as sequenced in a study of blood T cell repertoires in COVID-19 (dated by TCRdb to about 2020). Library construction relied on the immunoSEQ multiplex PCR assay. TCRdb retrieved this table from immuneACCESS and kept in-frame rearrangements only. Not all clones are present; in checked studies, unresolved V genes account for under half, and no reason is known for the remainder. In this sample the table shows approximately 400,000 clones, approximately 89% of which occur a single time. The top ten clones comprise over 0.7% of the sample. The sample consisted of PBMCs or T cells enriched from blood (not recorded which). These receptors were collected from a woman in her thirties or forties who had been exposed to COVID-19.

This clone has a single count. The V gene is TRBV9, the J gene TRBJ1-1; D is uncertain. CDR1 is SGDLS and CDR2 is YYNGEE in the germline V gene. With 4 bases removed from V and 1 base from J, the gap between germline ends came to 11 bases. The CDR3 extends over 14 amino acids. CDR3 bases: TGTGCCAGCAGCCCCCGGTTGTGGAACACTGAAGCTTTCTTT. Translating gives CASSPRLWNTEAFF.

The genes are TRBV5-1 and TRBJ2-2, with 10 bases that match TRBD1. V lost 3 bases, J lost 4 bases, and 3 bases stayed unmatched. This CDR3 spans 15 amino acids. From germline, CDR1 is SGHRS and CDR2 YFSETQ. The CDR3 here is CASSWTGGITGELFF. In nucleotides, the CDR3 is TGCGCCAGCAGCTGGACAGGGGGGATCACCGGGGAGCTGTTTTTT.

The chain has TRBV7-8 and TRBJ1-3; no clear D. Germline V CDR1 and CDR2: SGHVS, FQNEAQ. There are 12 residues in the CDR3. V shed 3 bases and J shed 7 bases, with 7 bases lying between them. The CDR3 DNA reads as TGTGCCAGCAGCTTGGCGGGGAACACCATATATTTT. Protein product: CASSLAGNTIYF.

V and J are TRBV7-2 and TRBJ2-1; TRBD2 aligns across 11 bases. This CDR3 has 19 residues. In germline, CDR1 is SGHTA, CDR2 FQGNSA. Trimming removed 4 bases from V and 3 bases from J; junction bases left unmatched: 14. The CDR3 is CASSSLEVAGGRVYNEQFF. The CDR3 coding sequence is TGTGCCAGCAGCTCCTTGGAAGTAGCGGGAGGGCGCGTCTACAATGAGCAGTTCTTC.

This chain joins TRBV6-6 and TRBJ1-1, with unresolved D. Trimming took 7 bases from V and 3 from J, leaving 9 bases between them. CDR3 length: 12 residues. Germline V gene data show CDR1 as MNHNY and CDR2 as SVGAGI (reference sequence). The CDR3 bases are TGTGCCAGCACGCGCGGTGACACTGAAGCTTTCTTT. It specifies CASTRGDTEAFF.

V and J are TRBV4-1 and TRBJ2-2; perhaps TRBD1 as D (7 bases). Germline-derived CDR1 and CDR2 are MGHRA and YSYEKL. The CDR3 has 17 amino acids. Trimming cost V 3 bases and J 0 bases, with 14 bases left between them. The CDR3 DNA is TGCGCCAGCAGCCATGACGGAGGGGGCGCGAACACCGGGGAGCTGTTTTTT. It codes for CASSHDGGGANTGELFF.

This clone appeared a few times. The rearrangement joins TRBV29-1 to TRBJ1-5, with TRBD1 identical over 9 bases. Per germline, CDR1 SQVTM and CDR2 ANQGSEA. CDR3 length: 13 residues. V trimming: 6 bases; J trimming: 3 bases; junction bases outside the gene matches: 3. DNA of the CDR3: TGCAGCGTGGGACAGGGCCTCAATCAGCCCCAGCATTTT. Residues: CSVGQGLNQPQHF. The whole variable domain, remainder taken from reference TRBV29-1 and TRBJ1-5, is SAVISQKPSRDICQRGTSLTIQCQVDSQVTMMFWYRQQPGQSLTLIATANQGSEATYESGFVIDKFPISRPNLTFSTLTVSNMSPEDSSIYLCSVGQGLNQPQHFGDGTRLSIL.

The V and J genes are TRBV19 and TRBJ1-3; D call uncertain. This CDR3 has 16 residues. V lost 3 bases to trimming and J lost 0 bases, with 12 bases between them. Germline lookup yields CDR1 LNHDA and CDR2 SQIVND (reference sequence). This CDR3 is CASSMPVQVSGNTIYF. The CDR3 DNA reads TGTGCCAGTAGTATGCCCGTCCAGGTCTCTGGAAACACCATATATTTT. Looking up the rest from reference TRBV19 and TRBJ1-3 gives the full variable domain: DGGITQSPKYLFRKEGQNVTLSCEQNLNHDAMYWYRQDPGQGLRLIYYSQIVNDFQKGDIAEGYSVSREKKESFPLTVTSAQKNPTAFYLCASSMPVQVSGNTIYFGEGSWLTVV.

The V call is TRBV20-1, the J call TRBJ2-2; D may be TRBD2 (6 bases). The CDR3 loop spans 14 amino acids. V was trimmed by 3 bases and J by 1 base, leaving 9 bases between them. Germline CDR1 DFQATT, CDR2 SNEGSKA (reference sequence). DNA of the CDR3: TGCAGTGCTAGTGGGCGGGAGAACACCGGGGAGCTGTTTTTT. It is translated as CSASGRENTGELFF.

The rearrangement uses TRBV7-3 and TRBJ1-1, with TRBD1 as a possible D gene (6 bases). The CDR3 has 13 residues. V dropped 5 bases and J dropped 3 bases, with 10 bases sitting between them. CDR1 and CDR2 (germline): SGHTA, FQGTGA. DNA for the CDR3: TGTGCCAGCAGCCGTTCAGGGGACACTGAAGCTTTCTTT. Translation: CASSRSGDTEAFF. Complete variable domain (other parts from reference TRBV7-3 and TRBJ1-1): GAGVSQTPSNKVTEKGKYVELRCDPISGHTALYWYRQSLGQGPEFLIYFQGTGAADDSGLPNDRFFAVRPEGSVSTLKIQRTERGDSAVYLCASSRSGDTEAFFGQGTRLTVV.

This clone was recorded once. This chain links TRBV7-2 with TRBJ1-3, with 9 bases that match TRBD1. The V and J ends lost 5 bases and 3 bases, in that order; junction bases with no gene match: 5. This CDR3 is 15 amino acids long. Per the germline V gene, CDR1 is SGHTA and CDR2 is FQGNSA. The CDR3 nucleotides are TGTGCCAGCAGCAACCGACAGGGGGATGGAAACACCATATATTTT. Translation gives CASSNRQGDGNTIYF.

The chain uses TRBV14 and TRBJ1-2; unclear D gene. V lost 5 bases, J lost 4 bases, and 14 bases lay in between. The CDR3 loop spans 14 amino acids. Germline CDR1 SGHDN, CDR2 FVKESK. The CDR3 sequence is CASSKGGPSYGYTF. The CDR3 DNA reads TGTGCCAGCAGCAAGGGAGGTCCTTCCTATGGCTACACCTTC.

The chain combines TRBV5-5 with TRBJ1-2; a weak D match, TRBD1 (6 bases). Germline V gene lookup returns CDR1 SGHKS and CDR2 YYEKEE (reference sequence). V was clipped by 0 bases and J by 8 bases, with 20 bases between them. The CDR3 runs 16 residues. The DNA for the CDR3 is TGTGCCAGCAGCTTGGTTCGGACAGCCTCCTTCGGGGGCTACACCTTC. Residues: CASSLVRTASFGGYTF.

This clone was observed a few times. The chain employs TRBV19 and TRBJ2-1; 10 bases agree with TRBD2. This CDR3 contains 16 residues. After removal of 3 bases from V and 6 bases from J, the junction contained 8 bases not matched to a gene. In germline, CDR1 is LNHDA, CDR2 SQIVND (reference sequence). Written as DNA, the CDR3 is TGTGCCAGTAGTATCCCTAGCGGGAGTGAAGGCAATGAGCAGTTCTTC. Translating it yields CASSIPSGSEGNEQFF.

In the case of this clone: Other DNA sequences in the same sample also yield this CDR3. This sequence joins TRBV6-5 and TRBJ1-5; 7 bases fit TRBD1. V was pared by 8 bases and J by 2 bases, with 3 bases of the junction left unmatched. The CDR3 has 13 amino acids. Germline lookup yields CDR1 MNHEY and CDR2 SVGAGI. Here the CDR3 DNA reads TGTGCCAGCCAAGGGGGCGGCAATCAGCCCCAGCATTTT. This encodes CASQGGGNQPQHF.

The chain employs TRBV2 and TRBJ1-1; D is unclear. Germline-derived CDR1 and CDR2 are SNHLY and FYNNEI. V lost 6 bases and J lost 4, with 12 bases in between. The CDR3 is 13 amino acids. The CDR3: CASSRESSTEAFF. The CDR3 nucleotides read TGTGCCAGCAGCCGAGAATCAAGCACTGAAGCTTTCTTT.

The V call is TRBV5-6, the J call TRBJ2-3; TRBD2 agrees at 7 bases. The CDR3 consists of 17 residues. Germline CDR1 and CDR2: SGHDT and YYEEEE. J lost 3 bases, V lost 2 bases, and 12 bases had no gene match. The CDR3 coding sequence is TGTGCCAGCAGCTTCCGGGTGAAGCGGGATTCGACAGATACGCAGTATTTT. Amino acid sequence: CASSFRVKRDSTDTQYF.

This clone has just one count. This chain joins TRBV13 and TRBJ1-1; D is perhaps TRBD1 (6 bases). V lost 5 bases and J lost 2, with 12 bases in between. The V gene's germline CDR1 is PRHDT and CDR2 FYEKMQ (reference sequence). The CDR3 has 14 amino acids. Here the CDR3 DNA reads TGTGCCAGCAGCCGCGGGGGGGGCAACACTGAAGCTTTCTTT. As protein: CASSRGGGNTEAFF.

The table lists this clone with a count of one. The V gene is TRBV5-1, the J gene TRBJ2-4; TRBD1 might be the D (7 bases). Trimming removed 7 bases from V and 4 bases from J, with 24 bases in between. CDR1 is SGHRS and CDR2 is YFSETQ in the germline V gene. The CDR3 is 17 residues long. The CDR3 DNA reads TGCGCCAGCCCCCAGGGGGGCAGGGTTGGAGTAAAAAACATTCAGTACTTC. Its translation: CASPQGGRVGVKNIQYF.

The rearrangement joins TRBV5-6 to TRBJ1-1, with 7 bases lining up with TRBD1. This CDR3 is 16 amino acids long. CDR1 and CDR2 from the germline V gene are SGHDT and YYEEEE. Trimming took 3 bases from V and 0 from J; bases not matched to a gene: 8. In nucleotides, the CDR3 is TGTGCCAGCAGCTATGACAGGGAGTACATGAACACTGAAGCTTTCTTT. Amino acid sequence: CASSYDREYMNTEAFF.

V and J are TRBV19 and TRBJ1-5; no clear D gene. Germline-derived CDR1 and CDR2 are LNHDA and SQIVND (reference sequence). Trimming stripped 6 bases from V and 6 bases from J, with 18 bases between. The CDR3 covers 15 residues. The CDR3 DNA is TGTGCCAGTAGCCTCTTGGAGGCGCCGGGTCAGCCCCAGCATTTT. Translated, it gives CASSLLEAPGQPQHF.

The chain carries TRBV18 and TRBJ1-1; D might be TRBD1 (6 bases). The CDR3 loop spans 15 amino acids. V lost 3 bases and J lost 4, with 15 bases in between. The germline gives CDR1 KGHSH, CDR2 LQKENI. The CDR3 nucleotides are TGTGCCAGCTCACCCCAGAGGGGGGGCCCCACTGAAGCTTTCTTT. Translating gives CASSPQRGGPTEAFF. The variable domain in full, with the rest retrieved from reference TRBV18 and TRBJ1-1, is NAGVMQNPRHLVRRRGQEARLRCSPMKGHSHVYWYRQLPEEGLKFMVYLQKENIIDESGMPKERFSAEFPKEGPSILRIQQVVRGDSAAYFCASSPQRGGPTEAFFGQGTRLTVV.

V usage is TRBV27 and J usage is TRBJ2-5; maybe TRBD1 (5 bases). Trimming took 4 bases from V and 5 from J, leaving 5 bases between them. The CDR3 loop spans 11 amino acids. Germline values: CDR1 MNHEY, CDR2 SMNVEV (reference sequence). The CDR3 loop reads CASSWGETQYF. Here the CDR3 DNA reads TGTGCCAGCAGTTGGGGCGAGACCCAGTACTTC.

The rearrangement joins TRBV18 to TRBJ2-2; D is possibly TRBD2 (5 bases). The germline V gene has CDR1 KGHSH and CDR2 LQKENI. V was cut by 2 bases and J by 6 bases, with 13 bases left in between. This CDR3 has 15 residues. For the CDR3, the DNA is TGTGCCAGCTCACCAAGGACTCGACGGTCCGGGGAGCTGTTTTTT. Its protein is CASSPRTRRSGELFF.

This clone has just one count. The chain joins TRBV25-1 to TRBJ2-7; 7 bases fit TRBD2. With V trimmed by 5 bases and J by 0 bases, 7 bases remained unmatched. Looked up from germline, CDR1 is MGHDK and CDR2 is SYGVNS. The CDR3 contains 15 residues. The CDR3 DNA sequence: TGTGCCAGCAGTAGGACGGGGGAGGGCTCCTACGAGCAGTACTTC. The encoded protein is CASSRTGEGSYEQYF.

The chain recombines TRBV11-3 with TRBJ1-1; 8 positions match TRBD1. Unmatched junction bases numbered 3, after V lost 6 bases and J lost 3 bases. The CDR3 covers 13 residues. CDR1 is SGHNT, CDR2 YENEEA, per germline. Here the CDR3 DNA reads TGTGCCAGCAGTATGGACAGGGACACTGAAGCTTTCTTT. Translating gives CASSMDRDTEAFF.